Each of the 23 T cell receptor beta chains below was sequenced from the same sample in a study of metastatic and nonmetastatic thyroid tumors. Through MiXCR, TCRdb re-clonotyped the PCR reads. The table has around 17,000 clones, around 30% seen once; the top ten hold roughly a sixth. Before thyroid surgery, none of the patients had received any treatment. Sequenced material: tumor tissue. These receptor sequences come from a female donor with papillary thyroid cancer or a benign thyroid nodule (not recorded which). Some clones in this sample may be carry-over from other donors' samples.

There are many counts of this clone. This chain uses TRBV7-9 with TRBJ2-2; the D is unclear. The V end lost 5 bases, the J end lost 9 bases, and 19 bases lay between the germline ends. Germline CDR1 SEHNR, CDR2 FQNEAQ (reference sequence). CDR3 length equals 15 residues. CDR3 in DNA: TGTGCCAGCAGCCCAAGGGAAGCACTCGCTAGGGAGCTGTTTTTT. Residues: CASSPREALARELFF. The whole variable domain, filled in from reference TRBV7-9 and TRBJ2-2, reads DTGVSQNPRHKITKRGQNVTFRCDPISEHNRLYWYRQTLGQGPEFLTYFQNEAQLEKSRLLSDRFSAERPKGSFSTLEIQRTEQGDSAMYLCASSPREALARELFFGEGSRLTVL.

Remarks on this clone: Sequence at one end of the junction differs from germline and may be a read error. V is TRBV10-3 and J is TRBJ2-3; D gene unclear. CDR3 length: 13 residues. Per the germline V gene, CDR1 is ENHRY and CDR2 is SYGVKD. For the CDR3, the DNA is TGTGCCATCAGTGGTGCAGACACAGATACTCAGTATTTT. The encoded protein is CAISGADTDTQYF.

V gene TRBV20-1 combines with J gene TRBJ1-1; 7 bases line up with TRBD1. This CDR3 has 17 residues. V shed 1 base and J 1 base; nucleotides not matched to a gene: 12. CDR1 DFQATT and CDR2 SNEGSKA come from the germline V gene (reference sequence). The CDR3 spells CSARGVGAGGPNTEAFF. The CDR3 DNA reads as TGCAGTGCTAGAGGTGTAGGGGCAGGGGGACCGAACACTGAAGCTTTCTTT.

Ten or more counts support this clone. The chain carries TRBV9 and TRBJ2-2; 12 nucleotides match TRBD2. From germline, CDR1 is SGDLS and CDR2 YYNGEE. V dropped 4 bases and J dropped 6; count of bases not matched to a gene: 7. The CDR3 runs to 16 residues. The CDR3 loop reads CASSITGLAGSGELFF. In DNA form, the CDR3 reads TGTGCCAGCAGCATTACGGGACTAGCGGGCTCCGGGGAGCTGTTTTTT.

The sample holds one count of this clone. The chain uses TRBV2 and TRBJ2-2; D gene uncertain. CDR3 length: 14 amino acids. In germline, CDR1 is SNHLY, CDR2 FYNNEI. The V and J ends lost 1 base and 6 bases respectively, with 9 bases between them. CDR3 loop: CASSEGPSPGELFF. Written as DNA, the CDR3 is TGTGCCAGCAGTGAAGGTCCGTCACCCGGGGAGCTGTTTTTT.

This chain joins TRBV5-1 and TRBJ2-7; tentatively, D is TRBD1 (6 bases). This CDR3 has 14 amino acids. Germline values: CDR1 SGHRS, CDR2 YFSETQ. Trimming took 2 bases from V and 3 from J, leaving 12 bases between them. The CDR3 loop reads CASSLGGGNYEQYF. DNA for the CDR3: TGCGCCAGCAGCTTAGGGGGTGGAAACTACGAGCAGTACTTC.

The CDR3 DNA reads as TGTGCCTGGAGTCCGACTAGCTACGAGCAGTACTTC. This gives the protein CAWSPTSYEQYF. The chain combines TRBV30 with TRBJ2-7; D is perhaps TRBD2 (6 bases). Per germline, CDR1 GTSNPN and CDR2 SVGIG (reference sequence). This CDR3 has 12 amino acids. V was clipped by 2 bases and J by 3 bases, with 8 bases between them.

The chain carries TRBV6-1 and TRBJ2-5; D possibly corresponds to TRBD2 (5 bases). Judging by the DNA end, TRBJ2-1 fits better; the J call may be wrong. This CDR3 spans 15 amino acids. Germline assignment: CDR1 MNHNS and CDR2 SASEGT. In DNA form, the CDR3 reads TGTGCCAGCAGAAAAGGACTCAGTACCTTCGGGGAGCAGTTCTTC. Translated, it gives CASRKGLSTFGEQFF.

This clone showed up just a few times. This may arise from a read error, as a much more abundant clone is one base away. Lacking the conserved final phenylalanine or tryptophan, this CDR3 likely reflects a read error. The genes are TRBV3-1 and TRBJ2-5; D is undetermined. The CDR3 is 12 amino acids. Germline CDR1 is LGHDT and CDR2 is YNNKEL (reference sequence). Trimming pared 1 base from V and 1 base from J, leaving 1 base between. The CDR3 DNA reads as TGTGCCAGCAGCCAAGTCCAAGAGACCCAGTACCTC. Translation: CASSQVQETQYL.

In its sample, this clone was seen many times. A much bigger clone sits one base away, suggesting this may be a read error. Additional DNA sequences in this sample encode the identical CDR3. This rearrangement joins TRBV4-2 to TRBJ1-5, with unresolved D. The germline CDR1 and CDR2 sequences are LGHNA and YNFKEQ. This CDR3 is built from 18 residues. The V end lost 1 base, the J end lost 2 bases, and 18 bases lay between the germline ends. CDR3: CASSQGVGVGDGNQPQHF. Written as DNA, the CDR3 is TGTGCCAGCAGCCAAGGGGTAGGTGTTGGCGATGGCAATCAGCCCCAGCATTTT.

Ten or more counts support this clone. The chain links TRBV28 to TRBJ2-5; D might be TRBD1 or TRBD2, each matching 5 bases. This CDR3 has 12 amino acids. Looked up from germline, CDR1 is MDHEN and CDR2 is SYDVKM. V was clipped by 7 bases and J by 3 bases, with 9 bases between them. This CDR3 reads CASKRGEETQYF. The CDR3 DNA reads as TGTGCCAGCAAACGAGGGGAAGAGACCCAGTACTTC. Together with reference TRBV28 and TRBJ2-5, the CDR3 gives the full variable domain: DVKVTQSSRYLVKRTGEKVFLECVQDMDHENMFWYRQDPGLGLRLIYFSYDVKMKEKGDIPEGYSVSREKKERFSLILESASTNQTSMYLCASKRGEETQYFGPGTRLLVL.

This clone was found a few times. The chain employs TRBV24-1 and TRBJ2-7; 10 bases line up with TRBD1. The junction had 8 bases not matched to a gene; V was cut back by 1 base and J by 12 bases. The CDR3 loop spans 14 amino acids. Germline CDR1 and CDR2: KGHDR and SFDVKD. CDR3 coding DNA: TGTGCCACCAGTGATTTCCCGGACAGGGGGAAATGGTACTTC. Translating it yields CATSDFPDRGKWYF.

The chain links TRBV4-1 to TRBJ1-6; D is unresolved. Germline V gives CDR1 MGHRA, CDR2 YSYEKL. This CDR3 spans 15 amino acids. The V end lost 1 base, the J end lost 6 bases, and 10 bases lay between the germline ends. The CDR3 region has the DNA TGCGCCAGCAGCCAAGGTTTGGGCAGTAATTCACCCCTCCACTTT. It codes for CASSQGLGSNSPLHF.

This clone was seen only a few times. The chain recombines TRBV6-4 with TRBJ2-7; D remains ambiguous. The CDR3 contains 15 residues. The V gene's germline CDR1 is MRHNA and CDR2 SNTAGT. Trimming pared 5 bases from V and 2 bases from J, leaving 16 bases between. The CDR3 coding sequence is TGTGCCAGCAGTTACTTGAGTGACCGAACCTACGAGCAGTACTTC. This translates into CASSYLSDRTYEQYF.

The genes are TRBV18 and TRBJ1-2; D might be TRBD1 (6 bases). Between the trimmed V and J ends, which lost 0 bases and 4 bases, there was a span of 9 bases. The germline CDR1 and CDR2 sequences are KGHSH and LQKENI. The CDR3 runs to 14 residues. The CDR3 spells CASSPPPGAYGYTF. The CDR3 bases are TGTGCCAGCTCACCACCGCCAGGGGCCTATGGCTACACCTTC.

J is TRBJ2-7 and V is TRBV5-6; the D is unclear. Per germline, CDR1 SGHDT and CDR2 YYEEEE. Trimming cost V 4 bases and J 3 bases, with 29 bases left between them. The CDR3 consists of 19 residues. CDR3 loop: CASSENRIGYRSPYYEQYF. The CDR3 DNA is TGTGCCAGCAGCGAGAACCGGATAGGATATCGGAGCCCCTACTACGAGCAGTACTTC.

This clone was picked up many times. This rearrangement joins TRBV20-1 to TRBJ2-3; D not certain. This CDR3 has 14 residues. Germline V CDR1 and CDR2: DFQATT, SNEGSKA (reference sequence). V lost 3 bases, J lost 0 bases, and 10 bases lay in between. Here the CDR3 reads CSASWGASTDTQYF. DNA for the CDR3: TGCAGTGCTAGTTGGGGTGCTAGCACAGATACGCAGTATTTT.

In its sample, this clone ranks as large. CDR3 bases: TGTGCCAGCAGAGATCCTACGGGCAATCAGCCCCAGCATTTT. Translation gives CASRDPTGNQPQHF. The V call is TRBV6-1, the J call TRBJ1-5; D is undetermined. Trimming left V 6 bases short and J 2 bases short, with 11 bases between. CDR3 length equals 14 residues. CDR1 MNHNS and CDR2 SASEGT come from the germline V gene.

The chain employs TRBV5-1 and TRBJ1-3; D gene ambiguous. The CDR3 contains 14 residues. Germline V gene data show CDR1 as SGHRS and CDR2 as YFSETQ. V was trimmed by 0 bases and J by 4 bases, leaving 8 bases between them. The CDR3 region has the DNA TGCGCCAGCAGCTTGGATGCCCCCGGAAACACCATATATTTT. It encodes CASSLDAPGNTIYF.

The gene calls are TRBV7-8 and TRBJ1-1; D remains unclear. CDR1 SGHVS and CDR2 FQNEAQ come from the germline V gene. The CDR3 spans 18 residues. V was trimmed by 4 bases and J by 5 bases, leaving 26 bases between them. This CDR3 is CASSSLAGCAVARTEAFF. CDR3 DNA sequence: TGTGCCAGCAGCTCCCTAGCCGGGTGCGCAGTGGCGAGGACTGAAGCTTTCTTT.

This clone was seen ten or more times. The chain employs TRBV29-1 and TRBJ1-1; no firm D call. The germline V gene encodes CDR1 SQVTM and CDR2 ANQGSEA. The CDR3 consists of 11 residues. V lost 7 bases and J lost 9, with 15 bases in between. The CDR3 DNA reads as TGCAGCGCTGCCTGGGCGGGTCAAGCTTTCTTT. Amino acids: CSAAWAGQAFF. Variable domain in full (rest from reference TRBV29-1 and TRBJ1-1): SAVISQKPSRDICQRGTSLTIQCQVDSQVTMMFWYRQQPGQSLTLIATANQGSEATYESGFVIDKFPISRPNLTFSTLTVSNMSPEDSSIYLCSAAWAGQAFFGQGTRLTVV.

This clone is categorized as medium-sized (0.01 to 0.1%). This sequence joins TRBV6-2 or TRBV6-3 and TRBJ2-7; no reliable D call. V lost 7 bases to trimming and J lost 3 bases, with 16 bases between them. The CDR3 length is 14 residues. The germline CDR1 and CDR2 sequences are MNHEY and SVGEGT. DNA for the CDR3: TGTGCCAGCACCCCCGCCGACCGATTCTACGAGCAGTACTTC. This translates into CASTPADRFYEQYF.

This clone was recorded once. Germline and junction disagree at one end, which may indicate a read error. The chain is built from TRBV18 and TRBJ2-7; D tentatively reads TRBD1 or TRBD2 (5 bases each). From germline, CDR1 is KGHSH and CDR2 LQKENI. The CDR3 length is 14 residues. CDR3: CAISPGAGSYEQYF. The CDR3 DNA is TGTGCCATCTCACCTGGGGCGGGCTCTTACGAGCAGTACTTC.